The 22 T cell receptor beta chains below come from one sample, sequenced in a study of memory CD4+ T cells and cytomegalovirus serostatus. Single viable CD3+CD4+CD8-CD45RO+ cells were sorted as the memory CD4+ T cells. Sequenced by immunoSEQ multiplex PCR; TCRdb stores in-frame clones only, minus some. The sample gives over 45,000 clones, over 80% of which show up once; approximately 0.44% is in the top ten. The sequenced sample consisted of memory CD4+ T cells from blood. Every receptor here comes from an adult in good health and CMV-seronegative.

This chain connects TRBV7-9 to TRBJ1-6, with 11 bases identical to TRBD1. The CDR3 totals 17 residues. V dropped 5 bases and J dropped 6; count of bases not matched to a gene: 9. CDR1 is SEHNR, CDR2 FQNEAQ, per germline (reference sequence). The CDR3 nucleotides are TGTGCCAGCAGCGCACCGCAGGACAGGGGGCTTAATTCACCCCTCCACTTT. It is translated as CASSAPQDRGLNSPLHF.

This clone was seen just once. The rearrangement links TRBV6-5 to TRBJ1-4, with 10 bases that match TRBD1. The CDR3 is made up of 15 amino acids. CDR1 and CDR2 (germline): MNHEY, SVGAGI. V lost 2 bases and J lost 6; bases outside the gene matches: 3. CDR3 loop: CASSYGGTGDEKLFF. For the CDR3, the DNA is TGTGCCAGCAGTTACGGGGGGACAGGGGATGAAAAACTGTTTTTT.

The chain employs TRBV19 and TRBJ1-1; the D gene is possibly TRBD1 (5 bases). CDR1 and CDR2 (germline): LNHDA, SQIVND (reference sequence). Trimming removed 1 base at V and 4 bases at J, with 13 bases between. The CDR3 is 15 residues long. CDR3 amino acids: CASSIAGVSSTEAFF. In DNA form, the CDR3 reads TGTGCCAGTAGTATAGCGGGGGTTTCGAGCACTGAAGCTTTCTTT.

The V and J genes are TRBV5-1 and TRBJ2-3; unclear D gene. V was trimmed by 0 bases and J by 6 bases, leaving 11 bases between them. The CDR3 runs 14 residues. Germline loops: CDR1 SGHRS, CDR2 YFSETQ. CDR3 protein: CASSLEQLADTQYF. The CDR3 coding sequence is TGCGCCAGCAGCTTGGAACAACTCGCCGATACGCAGTATTTT.

This clone has only a few counts. The chain recombines TRBV2 with TRBJ1-2; possibly TRBD1 for D (6 bases). With 5 bases removed from V and 4 bases from J, the gap between germline ends came to 14 bases. The CDR3 is made up of 14 amino acids. CDR1 is SNHLY, CDR2 FYNNEI, per germline. The CDR3 protein is CASSREARGYGYTF. CDR3 coding DNA: TGTGCCAGCAGTCGGGAGGCCAGGGGCTATGGCTACACCTTC.

V gene TRBV19 combines with J gene TRBJ1-6; no reliable D call. This CDR3 comprises 16 residues. Germline V lookup: CDR1 LNHDA, CDR2 SQIVND (reference sequence). Between the trimmed V and J ends, which lost 3 bases and 0 bases, there was a span of 9 bases. CDR3 DNA sequence: TGTGCCAGTAGTATTGCATGGAGCTCCTATAATTCACCCCTCCACTTT. It is translated as CASSIAWSSYNSPLHF.

The V gene is TRBV11-3, the J gene TRBJ1-6; TRBD1 agrees at 9 bases. V lost 9 bases to trimming and J lost 14 bases; unmatched junction nucleotides: 11. CDR1 and CDR2 from the germline V gene are SGHNT and YENEEA. This CDR3 contains 13 residues. The CDR3 loop is CASPPGQGRSLHF. The CDR3 DNA reads as TGTGCCAGTCCCCCGGGACAGGGTAGGTCCCTCCACTTT.

The chain recombines TRBV19 with TRBJ1-6, with 8 bases matching TRBD1. CDR1 is LNHDA, CDR2 SQIVND, per germline (reference sequence). This CDR3 is built from 13 residues. Trimming removed 5 bases from V and 15 bases from J; junction bases left unmatched: 9. CDR3 sequence: CASSSGQGSILHF. The CDR3, as DNA: TGTGCCAGTAGTTCAGGACAGGGTAGTATCCTCCACTTT.

V usage is TRBV4-3 and J usage is TRBJ2-7, with a weak D call TRBD2 (5 bases). The CDR3 sequence is 15 residues long. V lost 1 base to trimming and J lost 0 bases, with 10 bases between them. The germline gives CDR1 LGHNA, CDR2 YSLEER. CDR3 bases: TGCGCCAGCAGCCAAGCCTACGAGGGCTCCTACGAGCAGTACTTC. Amino acid sequence: CASSQAYEGSYEQYF.

This chain links TRBV6-1 with TRBJ1-1, with 8 bases that match TRBD1. Germline CDR1 and CDR2: MNHNS and SASEGT. The CDR3 has 13 amino acids. J gave up 11 bases and V 1 base, and 6 bases lay outside the gene matches. The CDR3 nucleotides read TGTGCCAGCAGTGAAGTTCGGACAGGGTGGGCTTTCTTT. Protein product: CASSEVRTGWAFF.

This clone was counted once. The V call is TRBV5-1, the J call TRBJ2-1; 7 positions agree with TRBD2. Germline CDR1 reads SGHRS; CDR2 reads YFSETQ. The length of the CDR3 is 15 residues. With V trimmed by 0 bases and J by 9 bases, 9 bases remained unmatched. The CDR3 region has the DNA TGCGCCAGCAGCTTGGCCCCGGGCCGCGGGGGTGAGCAGTTCTTC. Encoded protein: CASSLAPGRGGEQFF.

This chain uses TRBV5-1 with TRBJ1-1, with D unclear. This CDR3 comprises 13 residues. The V end lost 4 bases, the J end lost 2 bases, and 9 bases lay between the germline ends. CDR1 and CDR2 from the germline V gene are SGHRS and YFSETQ. The CDR3 coding sequence is TGCGCCAGCAGCAGGTCGGACAACACTGAAGCTTTCTTT. This sequence encodes CASSRSDNTEAFF.

This sequence joins TRBV5-8 and TRBJ1-3, with D maybe TRBD1 (5 bases). The length of the CDR3 is 12 residues. From germline, CDR1 is SGHTS and CDR2 YDEGEE. The germline V and J ends were trimmed by 2 bases and 7 bases, with 7 bases remaining between them. The CDR3 sequence is CASSFWGNTIYF. In DNA, the CDR3 is TGTGCCAGCAGCTTCTGGGGGAACACCATATATTTT.

CDR3 nucleotide sequence: TGTGCCAGCAGCTCCCTTCGGTGGGGGAGCTCCTACGAGCAGTACTTC. Its translation is CASSSLRWGSSYEQYF. The genes are TRBV7-2 and TRBJ2-7; D is perhaps TRBD1 or TRBD2 (5 bases each). Germline loops: CDR1 SGHTA, CDR2 FQGNSA. The CDR3 consists of 16 residues. V dropped 4 bases and J dropped 0 bases, with 16 bases sitting between them.

The chain recombines TRBV9 with TRBJ1-5; D might be TRBD1 (5 bases). CDR3 length: 12 residues. CDR1 SGDLS and CDR2 YYNGEE come from the germline V gene. Trimming stripped 7 bases from V and 5 bases from J, with 10 bases between. CDR3 nucleotide sequence: TGTGCCAGCTACCGAGGGGATCAGCCCCAGCATTTT. Protein: CASYRGDQPQHF.

J is TRBJ2-4 and V is TRBV2; D is perhaps TRBD1 (6 bases). This CDR3 is 20 amino acids long. The germline V gene has CDR1 SNHLY and CDR2 FYNNEI. With 6 bases removed from V and 0 bases from J, the gap between germline ends came to 27 bases. CDR3 nucleotides: TGTGCCAGCAGCGAATTACTAACAAACAGGGTCCCTATAGCCAAAAACATTCAGTACTTC. Its translation: CASSELLTNRVPIAKNIQYF.

The gene calls are TRBV11-2 and TRBJ2-2; TRBD2 agrees at 11 bases. The V segment lost 7 bases and the J segment 9 bases; nucleotides outside the gene matches: 13. This CDR3 region has 16 residues. Germline CDR1 reads SGHAT; CDR2 reads FQNNGV. CDR3 sequence: CASIRTTSGGPRELFF. CDR3 sequence (DNA): TGTGCCAGCATCCGAACCACTAGCGGGGGCCCCCGGGAGCTGTTTTTT.

The chain combines TRBV11-3 with TRBJ2-7, with 7 bases that match TRBD1. The CDR3 loop spans 13 amino acids. J gave up 2 bases and V 5 bases, and 3 bases lay outside the gene matches. Germline V gene lookup returns CDR1 SGHNT and CDR2 YENEEA. DNA for the CDR3: TGTGCCAGCAGCCGTACAGGGGCCTACGAGCAGTACTTC. Encoded protein: CASSRTGAYEQYF.

This chain uses TRBV5-4 with TRBJ2-1; weak D call: TRBD1 (5 bases). The CDR3 totals 16 residues. V lost 1 base and J lost 2, with 13 bases in between. Germline V CDR1 and CDR2: SGHNT, YYREEE (reference sequence). DNA for the CDR3: TGTGCCAGCAGCTTGTGGCAGGGTGTCGCCTACAATGAGCAGTTCTTC. It specifies CASSLWQGVAYNEQFF.

This chain uses TRBV7-2 with TRBJ1-1; TRBD1 agrees at 8 bases. V shed 6 bases, J shed 8 bases, and the junction held 8 bases outside the gene matches. From germline, CDR1 is SGHTA and CDR2 FQGNSA. This CDR3 is 13 amino acids long. CDR3 residues: CASSADRVAEAFF. CDR3 DNA: TGTGCCAGCAGTGCGGACAGGGTGGCCGAAGCTTTCTTT.

J is TRBJ1-4 and V is TRBV5-1; D call uncertain. The germline V and J ends were trimmed by 5 bases and 0 bases, with 8 bases remaining between them. CDR3 length equals 14 residues. In germline, CDR1 is SGHRS, CDR2 YFSETQ. CDR3 sequence reads: CASRKGATNEKLFF. CDR3 DNA: TGCGCCAGCAGAAAGGGTGCAACTAATGAAAAACTGTTTTTT.

The rearrangement uses TRBV5-1 and TRBJ2-7; 10 bases line up with TRBD1. CDR3 size: 14 residues. The germline V gene has CDR1 SGHRS and CDR2 YFSETQ. V lost 3 bases, J lost 6 bases, and 6 bases stayed unmatched. Here the CDR3 DNA reads TGCGCCAGCAGCTCTGGACAGGGGGTCGGCGAGCAGTACTTC. Its protein is CASSSGQGVGEQYF.